Each of the 23 T cell receptor beta chains below was sequenced from the same sample in a study of OX40 agonist ivuxolimab in advanced cancers. Here immunoSEQ multiplex PCR was the method, and the copy in TCRdb shows in-frame clones only, minus some. The sample has tens of thousands of clones; more than 65% are singletons. The sequencing used CD4+ or CD8+ T cells sorted from blood, collected in a trial of the OX40 agonist ivuxolimab. The receptors were sampled from an adult with an advanced solid tumor such as melanoma, head and neck, liver or kidney cancer.

This clone has a single count. V is TRBV6-5 and J is TRBJ1-2; the D gene is possibly TRBD1 (5 bases). The CDR3 length is 14 residues. Trimming shortened V by 2 bases and J by 8 bases, and 15 bases separated the two germline ends. Per the germline V gene, CDR1 is MNHEY and CDR2 is SVGAGI. In DNA, the CDR3 is TGTGCCAGCAGTTACCTTCAGGGACTGGGCGGCTACACCTTC. This codes for CASSYLQGLGGYTF.

This clone is a singleton in its sample. This sequence joins TRBV18 and TRBJ1-2; D is ambiguous. This CDR3 spans 17 amino acids. V was clipped by 3 bases and J by 5 bases, with 22 bases between them. CDR1 is KGHSH and CDR2 is LQKENI in the germline V gene. CDR3 loop: CASSPQNVSSALYGYTF. CDR3 DNA sequence: TGTGCCAGCTCACCGCAAAATGTGTCCAGCGCCCTGTATGGCTACACCTTC.

The rearrangement uses TRBV6-1 and TRBJ1-5; weak D call: TRBD1 (5 bases). Trimming cost V 4 bases and J 2 bases, with 12 bases left between them. There are 15 residues in the CDR3. Germline lookup yields CDR1 MNHNS and CDR2 SASEGT. The CDR3 reads CASSVLGDGNQPQHF. The DNA for the CDR3 is TGTGCCAGCAGTGTCCTGGGGGATGGCAATCAGCCCCAGCATTTT.

This clone is classed as medium-sized (0.01 to 0.1%). V usage is TRBV14 and J usage is TRBJ2-7; a possible D gene is TRBD1 (5 bases). V was pared by 0 bases and J by 2 bases, with 11 bases between. The germline CDR1 and CDR2 sequences are SGHDN and FVKESK. The CDR3 contains 15 residues. In nucleotides, the CDR3 is TGTGCCAGCAGCCAAGATTTAGACAGAACCTACGAGCAGTACTTC. This encodes CASSQDLDRTYEQYF.

J is TRBJ1-2 and V is TRBV7-9; no clear D gene. The V end was cut by 5 bases, the J end by 4 bases, with 8 bases between. The CDR3 loop spans 12 amino acids. In germline, CDR1 is SEHNR, CDR2 FQNEAQ (reference sequence). CDR3 coding DNA: TGTGCCAGCAGCCCCAAGAGCTATGGCTACACCTTC. It codes for CASSPKSYGYTF.

The V gene is TRBV9, the J gene TRBJ2-3; a possible D gene is TRBD1 (6 bases). V dropped 1 base and J dropped 3 bases, with 15 bases sitting between them. The CDR3 has 16 amino acids. Germline loops: CDR1 SGDLS, CDR2 YYNGEE. The CDR3, as DNA: TGTGCCAGCAGCGTAAAAGGGGGTCTCACGACAGATACGCAGTATTTT. The encoded protein is CASSVKGGLTTDTQYF.

The chain is built from TRBV15 and TRBJ2-1; D is perhaps TRBD1 or TRBD2 (5 bases each). The CDR3 has 13 amino acids. CDR1 and CDR2 from the germline V gene are LNHNV and YYDKDF (reference sequence). The ends were cut back, 6 bases at V and 6 bases at J, with 12 bases in the middle. CDR3 residues: CATSAGGGNEQFF. The CDR3 coding sequence is TGTGCCACCAGTGCGGGTGGGGGCAATGAGCAGTTCTTC.

V is TRBV5-6 and J is TRBJ2-1; 9 bases map to TRBD1. The CDR3 is 14 amino acids. Trimming at V came to 2 bases and at J to 9 bases, leaving 6 bases not matched to a gene. The V gene's germline CDR1 is SGHDT and CDR2 YYEEEE. CDR3 in DNA: TGTGCCAGCAGCTTACAGGGGGCGTTAATTGAGCAGTTCTTC. Its protein product is CASSLQGALIEQFF.

The chain recombines TRBV7-9 with TRBJ1-2; 7 nucleotides line up with TRBD1. J gave up 4 bases and V 5 bases, and 16 bases lay outside the gene matches. Germline V gives CDR1 SEHNR, CDR2 FQNEAQ (reference sequence). The CDR3 runs to 17 residues. The CDR3 bases are TGTGCCAGCAGCGGCTGGGACAGTCTTTCTTTAGTCTATGGCTACACCTTC. It specifies CASSGWDSLSLVYGYTF.

Notes on this clone: In the same sample, other DNA sequences code for this CDR3. The genes are TRBV7-9 and TRBJ1-3; D gene ambiguous. The length of the CDR3 is 14 residues. Per the germline V gene, CDR1 is SEHNR and CDR2 is FQNEAQ (reference sequence). The V end was cut by 2 bases, the J end by 0 bases, with 5 bases between. CDR3 sequence: CASSLSISGNTIYF. CDR3 nucleotide sequence: TGTGCCAGCAGCTTAAGCATCTCTGGAAACACCATATATTTT.

The chain employs TRBV15 and TRBJ1-5; 7 nucleotides match TRBD1. The CDR3 runs 15 residues. Germline V gene lookup returns CDR1 LNHNV and CDR2 YYDKDF (reference sequence). After removal of 5 bases from V and 6 bases from J, the junction contained 10 bases not matched to a gene. As DNA, the CDR3 is TGTGCCACCAGCCCTAGGGGACAGTTCGGTCAGCCCCAGCATTTT. It codes for CATSPRGQFGQPQHF.

The chain employs TRBV6-5 and TRBJ1-2; TRBD1 matches at 9 bases. The CDR3 is made up of 16 amino acids. The ends lost 4 bases at V and 4 bases at J; junction bases unmatched: 10. Per the germline V gene, CDR1 is MNHEY and CDR2 is SVGAGI. The DNA of the CDR3 is TGTGCCAGCAGTTCCTGGACAGGGGTTTCGCTCTATGGCTACACCTTC. It specifies CASSSWTGVSLYGYTF.

The chain couples TRBV21-1 to TRBJ2-1; the table's D call of TRBD2 was not tested on the DNA. TRBV21-1 is a recognized pseudogene. This CDR3 is built from 17 residues. The CDR3 loop is CASTPFLAGILYNEQFF. CDR3 bases: TGTGCCAGCACTCCTTTTCTAGCGGGGATCCTTTACAATGAGCAGTTCTTC.

Remarks on this clone: One end of the junction varies from germline; a read error may be responsible. The genes are TRBV5-4 and TRBJ1-3; tentative D call: TRBD1 (6 bases). This CDR3 comprises 15 residues. Germline CDR1 reads SGHNT; CDR2 reads YYREEE (reference sequence). CDR3 nucleotides: TGCGCCAGCAGCTATACCTTCGGACAGCGAAACACCATATATTTT. This gives the protein CASSYTFGQRNTIYF. The full variable domain, in which reference TRBV5-4 and TRBJ1-3 provide the parts outside the CDR3, is ETGVTQSPTHLIKTRGQQVTLRCSSQSGHNTVSWYQQALGQGPQFIFQYYREEENGRGNFPPRFSGLQFPNYSSELNVNALELDDSALYLCASSYTFGQRNTIYFGEGSWLTVV.

The chain is built from TRBV7-9 and TRBJ2-5; the D gene is possibly TRBD2 (5 bases). Trimming took 5 bases from V and 1 from J, leaving 11 bases between them. The CDR3 sequence is 14 residues long. Germline V gene sequence: CDR1 SEHNR, CDR2 FQNEAQ (reference sequence). The CDR3 coding sequence is TGTGCCAGCAGCCAGGACTTCGTCCAAGAGACCCAGTACTTC. It is translated as CASSQDFVQETQYF. The complete variable domain, with remaining parts taken from reference TRBV7-9 and TRBJ2-5, reads DTGVSQNPRHKITKRGQNVTFRCDPISEHNRLYWYRQTLGQGPEFLTYFQNEAQLEKSRLLSDRFSAERPKGSFSTLEIQRTEQGDSAMYLCASSQDFVQETQYFGPGTRLLVL.

This chain connects TRBV28 to TRBJ2-3, with unresolved D. Trimming cost V 2 bases and J 4 bases, with 16 bases left between them. The CDR3 is 16 residues long. The germline CDR1 and CDR2 sequences are MDHEN and SYDVKM. CDR3 in amino acids: CASSLVSLEVSDTQYF. In DNA, the CDR3 is TGTGCCAGCAGTTTAGTCTCCCTTGAAGTGTCAGATACGCAGTATTTT. The complete variable domain, with remaining parts taken from reference TRBV28 and TRBJ2-3, reads DVKVTQSSRYLVKRTGEKVFLECVQDMDHENMFWYRQDPGLGLRLIYFSYDVKMKEKGDIPEGYSVSREKKERFSLILESASTNQTSMYLCASSLVSLEVSDTQYFGPGTRLTVL.

This clone has only one observation. The chain recombines TRBV6-5 with TRBJ2-7; D not resolved. The V end was cut by 6 bases, the J end by 5 bases, with 20 bases between. Per germline, CDR1 MNHEY and CDR2 SVGAGI. CDR3 size: 15 residues. CDR3 amino acids: CASRPLPWAGNEQYF. CDR3 DNA sequence: TGTGCCAGCAGACCCCTCCCGTGGGCCGGTAACGAGCAGTACTTC.

The chain uses TRBV7-2 and TRBJ2-1; TRBD2 might be the D (6 bases). CDR1 is SGHTA, CDR2 FQGNSA, per germline. The V gene lost 3 bases and the J gene lost 11 bases, with 14 bases spanning the gap. There are 13 residues in the CDR3. The chain's CDR3 is CASSFRRGGQQFF. CDR3 nucleotide sequence: TGTGCCAGCAGCTTTAGGAGGGGCGGGCAGCAGTTCTTC.

The chain has TRBV5-5 and TRBJ2-5; the D is unclear. This CDR3 spans 14 amino acids. From germline, CDR1 is SGHKS and CDR2 YYEKEE (reference sequence). Trimming took 3 bases from V and 1 from J, leaving 10 bases between them. Written as DNA, the CDR3 is TGTGCCAGCAGCTCCCTCCCACTCCAAGAGACCCAGTACTTC. Protein: CASSSLPLQETQYF. Using reference TRBV5-5 and TRBJ2-5 for the parts outside the CDR3, the full variable domain is DAGVTQSPTHLIKTRGQQVTLRCSPISGHKSVSWYQQVLGQGPQFIFQYYEKEERGRGNFPDRFSARQFPNYSSELNVNALLLGDSALYLCASSSLPLQETQYFGPGTRLLVL.

About this clone itself: This may come from a read error, since a much larger clone is one base off. This chain joins TRBV7-9 and TRBJ1-3; unclear D gene. The CDR3 runs 12 residues. Germline V lookup: CDR1 SEHNR, CDR2 FQNEAQ (reference sequence). Trimming cost V 2 bases and J 3 bases, with 2 bases left between them. The CDR3 region has the DNA TGTGCCAGCAGCTTAAATGGAAACACCATATATTTT. Translated, it gives CASSLNGNTIYF.

This chain uses TRBV28 with TRBJ2-7; TRBD2 might be the D (6 bases). Deletions cut 3 bases from V and 6 bases from J, with 18 bases between. The CDR3 is 15 residues long. Looked up from germline, CDR1 is MDHEN and CDR2 is SYDVKM. The CDR3 is CASSLGGPWNPEQYF. In nucleotides, the CDR3 is TGTGCCAGCAGTTTGGGAGGACCGTGGAACCCCGAGCAGTACTTC.

The chain recombines TRBV25-1 with TRBJ2-7; no clear D. The CDR3 runs to 13 residues. Germline V CDR1 and CDR2: MGHDK, SYGVNS. Between the trimmed V and J ends, which lost 5 bases and 2 bases, there was a span of 10 bases. This CDR3 reads CASSSPDTYEQYF. For the CDR3, the DNA is TGTGCCAGCAGTTCCCCTGACACCTACGAGCAGTACTTC.

The CDR3 loop reads CASSSETLGHQPQHF. Here the CDR3 DNA reads TGTGCCAGCAGCTCGGAGACCCTGGGGCATCAGCCCCAGCATTTT. This chain connects TRBV28 to TRBJ1-5; perhaps TRBD1 as D (5 bases). Germline V gives CDR1 MDHEN, CDR2 SYDVKM. The CDR3 is 15 amino acids. The ends were cut back, 6 bases at V and 5 bases at J, with 17 bases in the middle. The full variable domain, with the rest looked up from reference TRBV28 and TRBJ1-5, is DVKVTQSSRYLVKRTGEKVFLECVQDMDHENMFWYRQDPGLGLRLIYFSYDVKMKEKGDIPEGYSVSREKKERFSLILESASTNQTSMYLCASSSETLGHQPQHFGDGTRLSIL.